This T cell receptor beta chain emerged from a study of T cells in Graves' hyperthyroidism and ophthalmopathy. Comment on this clonotype: Its antigen remains unknown.

Hyperthyroidism of Graves' type that showed no ophthalmopathy progression within 18 months was stable. Newly diagnosed hyperthyroidism, duration under 2 months, in patients aged 18 to 65. It was RNA transcripts that yielded the amplified TCR beta CDR3 regions. In the first-round RT-PCR of the TCR CDR3, the HTBI primer set was used. Using its own MiXCR run on the multiplex PCR reads, TCRdb lists one record per CDR3 protein. The table shows about 560,000 distinct CDR3 sequences, with roughly a sixth occurring only once. Germline loops: CDR1 SGHRS, CDR2 YFSETQ. The length of the CDR3 is 15 residues. The germline V and J ends were trimmed by 4 bases and 7 bases, with 21 bases remaining between them. Overall study findings and caveats: Ophthalmopathy could be told apart from stable hyperthyroidism with a 13 V-J model. Most expanded thyroid clonotypes above 0.001 recurred in blood.

The sample consisted of blood. This TCR derives from a woman between 18 and 29 years old with Graves' hyperthyroidism. The chain is built from TRBV5-1 and TRBJ2-7; D tentatively fits TRBD1 or TRBD2 (6 bases each). For the CDR3, the DNA is TGCGCCAGCAGCCCAGACAGGCGGGAAAGAGGGGAGCAGTACTTC. Amino acid sequence: CASSPDRRERGEQYF.